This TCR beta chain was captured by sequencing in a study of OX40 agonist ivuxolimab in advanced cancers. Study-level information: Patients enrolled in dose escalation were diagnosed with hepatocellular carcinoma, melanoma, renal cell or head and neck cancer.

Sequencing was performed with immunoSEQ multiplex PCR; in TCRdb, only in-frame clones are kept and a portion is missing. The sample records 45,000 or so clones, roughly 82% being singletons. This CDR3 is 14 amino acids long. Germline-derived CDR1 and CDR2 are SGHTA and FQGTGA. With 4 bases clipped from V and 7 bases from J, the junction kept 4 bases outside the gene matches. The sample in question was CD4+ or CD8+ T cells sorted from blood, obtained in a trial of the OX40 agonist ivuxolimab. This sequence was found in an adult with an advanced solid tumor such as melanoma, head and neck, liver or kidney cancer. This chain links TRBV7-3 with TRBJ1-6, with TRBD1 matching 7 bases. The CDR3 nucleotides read TGTGCCAGCAGCTGGGACAGTCGAAATTCACCCCTCCACTTT. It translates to CASSWDSRNSPLHF.